This T cell receptor beta chain emerged from a study of metastatic and nonmetastatic thyroid tumors. Study-level information: Repertoires from malignant and benign thyroid patients were compared across blood and tumor or nodule tissue.

Until they underwent thyroid surgery, no patient had received any treatment. With 1 base removed from V and 2 bases from J, the gap between germline ends came to 11 bases. Germline CDR1 reads DFQATT; CDR2 reads SNEGSKA (reference sequence). The CDR3 runs to 15 residues. In the original processing: The study built a papillary thyroid cancer distant-metastasis classifier from CDR3 differences across clinicopathological groups. From the PCR reads, TCRdb re-called clones with MiXCR. These V and J calls are TCRdb output, not the study's own analysis. The table includes 45,000 or so clones, roughly 4% detected once. This clone was observed at least ten times.

Sequenced input: blood. V usage is TRBV20-1 and J usage is TRBJ2-2, with D possibly TRBD1 on 6 matching bases. This clonotype was obtained from a female donor with papillary thyroid cancer or a benign thyroid nodule (not recorded which). Some clones in this sample may be carry-over from other donors' samples. In DNA, the CDR3 is TGCAGTGCTAGAGTAGGGGGAGTCAACACCGGGGAGCTGTTTTTT. Translated: CSARVGGVNTGELFF.